A single sample gave rise to the 3 T cell receptor beta chains below, sequenced in a study of graft-versus-host responses after intestinal transplantation. The data were produced by immunoSEQ multiplex PCR, yet TCRdb's version contains in-frame clones alone and is incomplete. The table records about 97,000 clones, 80% to 95% of them present only once. The sample was PBMCs, taken just under 460 days after intestinal transplant. These receptor sequences come from a human patient who received an intestinal transplant, so some T cells may come from the graft donor.

This chain connects TRBV10-3 to TRBJ1-2; D possibly corresponds to TRBD1 (5 bases). With 4 bases removed from V and 4 bases from J, the gap between germline ends came to 16 bases. Per germline, CDR1 ENHRY and CDR2 SYGVKD. This CDR3 has 15 residues. DNA for the CDR3: TGTGCCATCAGTGGTGATGTGGGGCCAACCTATGGCTACACCTTC. This encodes CAISGDVGPTYGYTF.

The V gene is TRBV5-6, the J gene TRBJ1-2; no firm D call. The CDR3 spans 11 residues. Germline V gene data show CDR1 as SGHDT and CDR2 as YYEEEE. The V end lost 4 bases, the J end lost 5 bases, and 6 bases lay between the germline ends. The CDR3 sequence is CASSASYGYTF. CDR3 DNA sequence: TGTGCCAGCAGCGCCTCTTATGGCTACACCTTC.

The chain carries TRBV7-3 and TRBJ2-5; D not resolved. The CDR3 is 13 amino acids. Germline CDR1 and CDR2: SGHTA and FQGTGA. Trimming shortened V by 0 bases and J by 3 bases, and 5 bases separated the two germline ends. CDR3 DNA: TGTGCCAGCAGCTTAACTCAGAAAGAGACCCAGTACTTC. Residues: CASSLTQKETQYF.